This T cell receptor beta chain was obtained from a study of cytomegalovirus exposure and HLA in healthy donors. General observations from the study: CMV serostatus was the only immune exposure information that was available. Most TCR sequences were rare, but some public TCRs occurred in many donors. A later analysis found TCR association rates differed by HLA locus, highest for DRB1 and lowest for HLA-C. The CMV antigen specificity of a few CMV-associated chains was confirmed through in vitro analysis.

The CDR3 length is 11 residues. V was shortened by 3 bases and J by 8 bases, with 7 bases between the two germline ends. Germline CDR1 reads MGHDK; CDR2 reads SYGVNS. In the case of this clone: Antigen specificity is unknown.

This PCR relied on a set of 60 Vbeta primers and 13 Jbeta primers. Sequenced by immunoSEQ multiplex PCR; TCRdb stores in-frame clones only, minus some. The data contain about 180,000 clones, around 81% of them singletons. This clonotype was obtained from a woman in her thirties in good health and CMV-seronegative. V gene TRBV25-1 combines with J gene TRBJ1-2; D is unclear. Sequenced: PBMCs. The CDR3 DNA reads TGTGCCAGCAGTGAGAGTTGGGGCTACACCTTC. It encodes CASSESWGYTF.